This T cell receptor (beta chain) appears in the sequencing data of a study of T-cell memory formation after mild COVID-19. TCRdb re-called the 5' RACE reads through MiXCR, storing one row per CDR3 protein. This sample has approximately 450,000 distinct CDR3 sequences; roughly 18% occur once, and the top ten carry 9% to 15%. The CDR3 extends over 12 amino acids. Germline values: CDR1 DFQATT, CDR2 SNEGSKA (reference sequence). Trimming left V 6 bases short and J 4 bases short, with 10 bases between. The TCR was taken from an adult woman who had mild COVID-19 (a few samples of this study predate the infection). Cell type and time point are not known. The chain links TRBV20-1 to TRBJ2-1; D may be TRBD2 (6 bases). Sequenced material: PBMCs or a T cell subset sorted from them (not recorded which). The CDR3 loop is CSADGGYNEQFF. CDR3 bases: TGCAGTGCCGACGGGGGTTACAATGAGCAGTTCTTC.